The 30 T cell receptor beta chains reported below all come from one sample, sequenced in a study of beta chain features in type 1 diabetes. Findings and limits, study-wide: Type 1 diabetes patients had TCRB CDR3s that were shorter (moderately but significantly so) in all four CD4+ subsets.

What was sequenced were expressed TCRB transcripts, since all of the isolated RNA had been reverse transcribed. Sequencing used immunoSEQ multiplex PCR; TCRdb keeps in-frame clones, though not all of them. The sample consists of 500,000 to 850,000 clones, around an eighth of them appearing once. These TCRs are of unknown antigen specificity. Sequencing was done on a sample of naive CD4+ T cells from blood. The receptor set was obtained from a man aged 18 to 30 with type 1 diabetes.

This clone was seen more than once but under ten times. V is TRBV7-2 and J is TRBJ1-2; no clear D. This CDR3 has 11 amino acids. Germline-derived CDR1 and CDR2 are SGHTA and FQGNSA. Trimming stripped 7 bases from V and 8 bases from J, with 11 bases between. CDR3 amino acids: CASTQKIGYTF. The CDR3 region has the DNA TGTGCCAGCACGCAAAAGATCGGCTACACCTTC.

This clone has just a few counts. V gene TRBV18 combines with J gene TRBJ1-5, with D unclear. V was clipped by 5 bases and J by 1 base, with 18 bases between them. CDR1 is KGHSH and CDR2 is LQKENI in the germline V gene. The CDR3 runs 17 residues. DNA of the CDR3: TGTGCCAGCTCATCGGACTCCATGTATGGGAGCAATCAGCCCCAGCATTTT. As protein: CASSSDSMYGSNQPQHF.

This clone was counted a few times. CDR3 in amino acids: CASSFPAGVGTDTQYF. DNA of the CDR3: TGTGCCAGCAGTTTCCCAGCGGGAGTGGGAACAGATACGCAGTATTTT. V is TRBV6-6 and J is TRBJ2-3; 8 bases are shared with TRBD2. The V gene end was trimmed by 4 bases and the J gene end by 3 bases; junction bases not matched to a gene: 9. Germline lookup yields CDR1 MNHNY and CDR2 SVGAGI (reference sequence). The CDR3 totals 16 residues.

V is TRBV6-5 and J is TRBJ2-1; possibly TRBD1 for D (6 bases). The CDR3 length is 15 residues. Germline CDR1 MNHEY, CDR2 SVGAGI. Trimming took off 0 bases at V and 5 bases at J, with 11 bases between the two ends. Written as DNA, the CDR3 is TGTGCCAGCAGTTACTCTTGGGACATCAACAATGAGCAGTTCTTC. It specifies CASSYSWDINNEQFF.

This rearrangement joins TRBV18 to TRBJ2-1, with a possible D match to TRBD1 (6 bases). CDR1 and CDR2 (germline): KGHSH, LQKENI. V lost 3 bases and J lost 2, with 11 bases in between. This CDR3 has 15 amino acids. The CDR3 loop is CASSPRGSAYNEQFF. The CDR3 DNA sequence: TGTGCCAGCTCACCCAGGGGAAGTGCCTACAATGAGCAGTTCTTC.

In its sample, this clone was seen a few times. The gene calls are TRBV6-6 and TRBJ1-5; 8 bases map to TRBD1. The CDR3 runs 14 residues. V gave up 5 bases and J gave up 5 bases; unmatched junction bases: 5. Germline CDR1 is MNHNY and CDR2 is SVGAGI (reference sequence). The CDR3 here is CASSRTGGHQPQHF. DNA for the CDR3: TGTGCCAGCAGTCGAACAGGGGGTCATCAGCCCCAGCATTTT.

The sample holds a few counts of this clone. The rearrangement joins TRBV4-3 to TRBJ1-4; tentatively, D is TRBD1 (6 bases). The CDR3 extends over 16 amino acids. Trimming stripped 3 bases from V and 5 bases from J, with 16 bases between. CDR1 is LGHNA, CDR2 YSLEER, per germline. The CDR3 here is CASSQTSGQGNEKLFF. The CDR3 region has the DNA TGCGCCAGCAGCCAGACATCGGGACAAGGCAATGAAAAACTGTTTTTT.

V usage is TRBV7-2 and J usage is TRBJ2-3; no clear D gene. The V gene lost 4 bases and the J gene lost 2 bases, with 10 bases spanning the gap. This CDR3 has 14 amino acids. The V gene's germline CDR1 is SGHTA and CDR2 FQGNSA. The chain's CDR3 is CASSSNRLTDTQYF. The CDR3 DNA sequence: TGTGCCAGCAGCTCAAACAGACTCACAGATACGCAGTATTTT.

This clone was counted only a few times. The CDR3: CASSPPDRDEQYF. The CDR3 region has the DNA TGTGCCAGCAGCCCACCCGACAGGGACGAGCAGTACTTC. The chain combines TRBV7-9 with TRBJ2-7, with 7 nucleotides matching TRBD1. This CDR3 contains 13 residues. The J segment lost 5 bases and the V segment lost 5 bases, leaving 6 bases of the junction unmatched. CDR1 is SEHNR and CDR2 is FQNEAQ in the germline V gene (reference sequence).

This clone was counted only a few times. This chain joins TRBV5-8 and TRBJ2-1; TRBD1 matches at 9 bases. V dropped 4 bases and J dropped 4; count of bases not matched to a gene: 3. The CDR3 has 14 residues. Germline CDR1 SGHTS, CDR2 YDEGEE. The CDR3 coding sequence is TGTGCCAGCAGCCCGGGACAGGGATACAATGAGCAGTTCTTC. Its translation: CASSPGQGYNEQFF.

This clone has more than one count but fewer than ten. This chain links TRBV11-2 with TRBJ2-1, with a possible D match to TRBD2 (6 bases). Trimming cost V 0 bases and J 6 bases, with 9 bases left between them. Germline-derived CDR1 and CDR2 are SGHAT and FQNNGV. The CDR3 covers 14 residues. CDR3 sequence (DNA): TGTGCCAGCAGCTTAGAGTTAGCGGCCAATGAGCAGTTCTTC. Translation gives CASSLELAANEQFF.

Only a few counts were recorded for this clone. This rearrangement joins TRBV11-3 to TRBJ2-1; D is undetermined. CDR1 is SGHNT and CDR2 is YENEEA in the germline V gene. Between the trimmed V and J ends, which lost 1 base and 2 bases, there was a span of 12 bases. This CDR3 region has 16 residues. The CDR3 is CASSLGTRPPYNEQFF. The CDR3 DNA reads TGTGCCAGCAGCTTAGGAACCCGTCCTCCCTACAATGAGCAGTTCTTC.

This clone turned up a few times. V usage is TRBV6-5 and J usage is TRBJ2-7; D is perhaps TRBD1 (6 bases). Germline loops: CDR1 MNHEY, CDR2 SVGAGI. The CDR3 loop spans 12 amino acids. Trimming stripped 8 bases from V and 3 bases from J, with 11 bases between. The CDR3 DNA follows: TGTGCCAGCCTCGGACAGAACTACGAGCAGTACTTC. This gives the protein CASLGQNYEQYF.

This clone was seen a few times. This sample includes further DNA sequences coding for the same CDR3. The chain carries TRBV5-1 and TRBJ2-1, with 10 bases lining up with TRBD2. V shed 0 bases and J 7 bases; nucleotides not matched to a gene: 4. This CDR3 comprises 15 residues. Germline values: CDR1 SGHRS, CDR2 YFSETQ. In DNA, the CDR3 is TGCGCCAGCAGCTTGGTTCCAGCGGGAGGGAATGAGCAGTTCTTC. The encoded protein is CASSLVPAGGNEQFF.

This clone was seen more than once but under ten times. The chain recombines TRBV7-2 with TRBJ1-2, with 10 bases matching TRBD1. V lost 7 bases, J lost 7 bases, and 9 bases stayed unmatched. CDR1 is SGHTA, CDR2 FQGNSA, per germline. The CDR3 contains 14 residues. CDR3 in amino acids: CASKSGTGVGGYTF. The CDR3 bases are TGTGCCAGCAAAAGCGGGACAGGGGTGGGTGGCTACACCTTC.

A few counts support this clone. The V call is TRBV7-9, the J call TRBJ2-1; D is unresolved. This CDR3 has 16 amino acids. Trimming stripped 1 base from V and 7 bases from J, with 17 bases between. The germline CDR1 and CDR2 sequences are SEHNR and FQNEAQ (reference sequence). Here the CDR3 reads CASSLVIHPVENEQFF. In DNA form, the CDR3 reads TGTGCCAGCAGCTTAGTTATCCACCCAGTCGAAAATGAGCAGTTCTTC.

This clone was seen only a few times. The chain couples TRBV4-2 to TRBJ2-1, with D unclear. The CDR3 extends over 14 amino acids. Looked up from germline, CDR1 is LGHNA and CDR2 is YNFKEQ. Trimming cost V 0 bases and J 8 bases, with 11 bases left between them. The CDR3 protein is CASSQEVRDHEQFF. The DNA of the CDR3 is TGTGCCAGCAGCCAAGAAGTAAGGGATCATGAGCAGTTCTTC.

The sample holds a few counts of this clone. Other DNA sequences in this sample translate to the same CDR3. CDR3 sequence (DNA): TGTGCCAGCAGCTTAGTTGGGGACACTGAAGCTTTCTTT. Its translation: CASSLVGDTEAFF. V is TRBV7-9 and J is TRBJ1-1; D remains ambiguous. Germline V CDR1 and CDR2: SEHNR, FQNEAQ (reference sequence). The V gene lost 1 base and the J gene lost 3 bases, with 6 bases spanning the gap. This CDR3 is 13 amino acids long.

In its sample, this clone was seen a few times. The chain uses TRBV28 and TRBJ2-5; 7 bases are a match to TRBD1. The V and J ends lost 5 bases and 1 base, in that order; junction bases with no gene match: 4. Germline V gene data show CDR1 as MDHEN and CDR2 as SYDVKM. The CDR3 totals 14 residues. The CDR3 here is CASSRWDSQETQYF. In nucleotides, the CDR3 is TGTGCCAGCAGTCGATGGGACAGCCAAGAGACCCAGTACTTC.

The chain links TRBV19 to TRBJ2-4, with D hard to call. With 9 bases removed from V and 0 bases from J, the gap between germline ends came to 15 bases. Germline CDR1 LNHDA, CDR2 SQIVND (reference sequence). The CDR3 sequence is 15 residues long. The chain's CDR3 is CASHGRPLAKNIQYF. Here the CDR3 DNA reads TGTGCCAGCCACGGACGGCCGCTAGCCAAAAACATTCAGTACTTC.

The sample holds a few counts of this clone. The gene calls are TRBV15 and TRBJ2-6, with D tentatively TRBD2 (5 bases). The germline V and J ends were trimmed by 1 base and 10 bases, with 23 bases remaining between them. The CDR3 is 18 residues long. Germline-derived CDR1 and CDR2 are LNHNV and YYDKDF (reference sequence). CDR3 nucleotides: TGTGCCACCAGCAGAGGGGGAAATGGGCCAGGACTCTGGAACGTCCTGACTTTC. It is translated as CATSRGGNGPGLWNVLTF.

In this sample, this clone turned up a few times. The V and J genes are TRBV2 and TRBJ2-7; 8 nucleotides agree with TRBD2. There are 13 residues in the CDR3. CDR1 is SNHLY and CDR2 is FYNNEI in the germline V gene. Trimming at V came to 10 bases and at J to 7 bases, leaving 12 bases not matched to a gene. The CDR3 region is CATQREPVEEQYF. Written as DNA, the CDR3 is TGTGCCACCCAGCGGGAGCCAGTCGAAGAGCAGTACTTC.

The rearrangement uses TRBV9 and TRBJ2-3; 7 bases agree with TRBD2. Per germline, CDR1 SGDLS and CDR2 YYNGEE. This CDR3 is 18 amino acids long. V was clipped by 0 bases and J by 0 bases; unmatched bases: 10. The CDR3 region is CASSVGVAGTTSTDTQYF. The CDR3 DNA sequence: TGTGCCAGCAGCGTAGGAGTAGCGGGCACTACTAGCACAGATACGCAGTATTTT.

The gene calls are TRBV2 and TRBJ1-2; D possibly corresponds to TRBD1 (5 bases). CDR3 length: 12 residues. Germline lookup yields CDR1 SNHLY and CDR2 FYNNEI. The CDR3 nucleotides are TGTGCAGACCGAGGGGTGGGGTATGGCTACACCTTC. Translation: CADRGVGYGYTF.

This clone was counted between two and nine times. The gene calls are TRBV7-2 and TRBJ1-2; 7 bases line up with TRBD1. This CDR3 region has 14 residues. In germline, CDR1 is SGHTA, CDR2 FQGNSA. The trim removed 5 bases at V and 3 bases at J, leaving 6 bases unmatched. CDR3 DNA: TGTGCCAGCAGCCCAGGGGGTTATGACTATGGCTACACCTTC. Translated: CASSPGGYDYGYTF.

The rearrangement joins TRBV4-2 to TRBJ1-1; 9 bases map to TRBD1. This CDR3 is 15 amino acids long. V gave up 2 bases and J gave up 1 base; unmatched junction bases: 2. From germline, CDR1 is LGHNA and CDR2 YNFKEQ. The CDR3 sequence: CASSQKTGGNTEAFF. Here the CDR3 DNA reads TGTGCCAGCAGCCAAAAGACAGGGGGGAACACTGAAGCTTTCTTT.

The gene calls are TRBV2 and TRBJ1-2; D perhaps matches TRBD1 (5 bases). V was clipped by 10 bases and J by 11 bases, with 20 bases between them. Germline CDR1 is SNHLY and CDR2 is FYNNEI. The CDR3 is made up of 12 amino acids. The CDR3 loop is CATRADTPGYTF. The CDR3 DNA reads as TGTGCCACACGGGCGGACACTCCCGGGTACACCTTC.

The rearrangement joins TRBV30 to TRBJ1-4; D is unclear. Trimming cost V 6 bases and J 5 bases, with 10 bases left between them. The CDR3 totals 12 residues. Germline V gives CDR1 GTSNPN, CDR2 SVGIG (reference sequence). This CDR3 reads CACRGGNEKLFF. Written as DNA, the CDR3 is TGTGCCTGTCGCGGCGGAAATGAAAAACTGTTTTTT.

The rearrangement joins TRBV19 to TRBJ2-7, with 10 nucleotides matching TRBD1. CDR1 LNHDA and CDR2 SQIVND come from the germline V gene (reference sequence). J gave up 3 bases and V 4 bases, and 9 bases lay outside the gene matches. This CDR3 spans 16 amino acids. The CDR3 region is CASSTTPGQGIYEQYF. In DNA, the CDR3 is TGTGCCAGTAGTACCACCCCGGGACAGGGGATCTACGAGCAGTACTTC.

This clone turned up a few times. The chain has TRBV29-1 and TRBJ1-4; D ambiguous. This CDR3 has 13 amino acids. Germline V lookup: CDR1 SQVTM, CDR2 ANQGSEA. V was cut by 3 bases and J by 5 bases, with 10 bases left in between. The CDR3 here is CSVEDVLNEKLFF. The CDR3 region has the DNA TGCAGCGTTGAGGACGTCTTAAATGAAAAACTGTTTTTT.